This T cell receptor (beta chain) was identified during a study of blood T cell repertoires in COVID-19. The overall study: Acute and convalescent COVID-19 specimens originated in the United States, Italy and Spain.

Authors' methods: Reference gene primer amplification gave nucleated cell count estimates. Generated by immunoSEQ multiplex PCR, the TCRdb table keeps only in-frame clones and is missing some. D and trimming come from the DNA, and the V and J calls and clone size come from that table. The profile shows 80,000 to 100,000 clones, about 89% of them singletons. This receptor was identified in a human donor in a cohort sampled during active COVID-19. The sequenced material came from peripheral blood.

CDR3 sequence reads: CASSWEGTEAFF. CDR3 bases: TGTGCCAGCAGCTGGGAGGGCACTGAAGCTTTCTTT. The chain uses TRBV7-9 and TRBJ1-1; D remains ambiguous. The CDR3 is 12 amino acids. Trimming took off 4 bases at V and 4 bases at J, with 7 bases between the two ends. The V gene's germline CDR1 is SEHNR and CDR2 FQNEAQ (reference sequence).